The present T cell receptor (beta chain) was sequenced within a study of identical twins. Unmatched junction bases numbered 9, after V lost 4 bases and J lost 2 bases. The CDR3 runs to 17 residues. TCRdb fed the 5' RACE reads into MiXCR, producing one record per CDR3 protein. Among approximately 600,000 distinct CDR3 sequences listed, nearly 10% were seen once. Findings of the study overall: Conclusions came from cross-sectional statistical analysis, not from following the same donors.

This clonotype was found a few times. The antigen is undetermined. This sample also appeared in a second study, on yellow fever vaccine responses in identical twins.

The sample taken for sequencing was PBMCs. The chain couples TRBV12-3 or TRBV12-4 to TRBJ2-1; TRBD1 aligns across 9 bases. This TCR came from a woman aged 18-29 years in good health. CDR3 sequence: CASSSSYRDRAYNEQFF. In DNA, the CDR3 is TGTGCCAGCAGTTCCTCCTACCGGGACAGGGCCTACAATGAGCAGTTCTTC.